This T cell receptor (beta chain) was profiled in a study of graft-versus-host responses after intestinal transplantation. Whole-study context: Recipients got multivisceral, liver-intestinal, or isolated intestinal transplants. Anti-thymocyte globulin was used for induction in all recipients, who then took tacrolimus and steroids for 3 to 4 years. Study observations and caveats: Ileal or blood samples showed some GvH clones first, and such clones were also found in recipient marrow.

Note on this clone: Its antigen is currently unknown.

The method was immunoSEQ multiplex PCR; TCRdb's version includes in-frame clones alone and lacks a portion of them. The data show 77,000 or so clones, around 92% seen once. The CDR3 has 11 amino acids. Germline V gene data show CDR1 as MNHEY and CDR2 as SVGAGI. V gave up 5 bases and J gave up 10 bases, with 9 bases separating them. The sequencing used PBMCs, collected 98 days after intestinal transplantation. This clonotype was sampled from a human patient who received an intestinal transplant, so some T cells may come from the graft donor. V is TRBV6-5 and J is TRBJ2-1; D gene uncertain. The CDR3 nucleotides are TGTGCCAGCAGTGAAGGGCTGGAGCAGTTCTTC. It translates to CASSEGLEQFF.